The source of this TCR beta chain is a study of shared clonotypes between healthy human individuals. This CDR3 spans 13 amino acids. Germline CDR1 and CDR2: GTSNPN and SVGIG (reference sequence). V was cut by 0 bases and J by 8 bases, with 11 bases left in between. Repertoires were generated with immunoSEQ multiplex PCR, while TCRdb's copy carries only in-frame clones and drops some. Seen here are roughly 500,000 clones, around four fifths observed once, and the top ten hold 12%. This clone was counted at least ten times. Its matching antigen is unknown. General study findings and limits: Clonotype sharing levels among donors were expected to vary with sequencing depth.

Researchers drew on tens of millions of PBMCs for genomic DNA from unsorted samples. V usage is TRBV30 and J usage is TRBJ2-4; perhaps D is TRBD1 or TRBD2 (6 bases each). The sequence derives from a woman aged 40 to 55 in good health. Some clones in this sample may be carry-over from other donors' samples. Sample: PBMCs. CDR3 region: CAWSVWGADIQYF. For the CDR3, the DNA is TGTGCCTGGAGTGTGTGGGGGGCGGACATTCAGTACTTC.